This TCR beta chain derives from a study of T cell repertoires in aging, cancer and after chemotherapy. Study context: Pre- and post-chemotherapy samples were paired from glioblastoma patients treated with temozolomide-based therapy. Around 8.8 million TCR reads made up the full dataset.

TCR beta rearrangements were amplified from peripheral blood genomic DNA. Rearranged V-D-J TRB sequences were amplified with a mixed TRB-A/B primer pool. MiXCR was run by TCRdb on the multiplex PCR reads, yielding one entry per CDR3 protein. The sample has several thousand distinct CDR3 sequences, roughly half seen once. Germline V gene sequence: CDR1 ENHRY, CDR2 SYGVKD. The CDR3 runs 15 residues. The J segment lost 10 bases and the V segment lost 4 bases, leaving 7 bases of the junction unmatched. What was sequenced was blood. This chain links TRBV10-3 with TRBJ1-6; the match to TRBD1 covers 10 bases. The clonotype was recovered from a human donor with a solid tumor. The CDR3 DNA is TGTGCCATCAGTGCGGCCGGGACAGGGGAGTCACCCCTCCACTTT. It specifies CAISAAGTGESPLHF.